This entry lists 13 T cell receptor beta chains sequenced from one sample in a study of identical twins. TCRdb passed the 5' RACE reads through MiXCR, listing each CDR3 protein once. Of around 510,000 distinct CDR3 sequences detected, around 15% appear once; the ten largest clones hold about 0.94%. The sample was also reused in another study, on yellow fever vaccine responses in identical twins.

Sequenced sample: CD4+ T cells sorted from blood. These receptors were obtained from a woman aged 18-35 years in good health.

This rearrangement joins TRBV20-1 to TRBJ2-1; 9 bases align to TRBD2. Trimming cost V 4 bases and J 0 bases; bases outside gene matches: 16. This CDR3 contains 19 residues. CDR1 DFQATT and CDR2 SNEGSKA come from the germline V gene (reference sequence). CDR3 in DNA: TGCAGTGCTATTACATCGGGACTAGCAAGGGTGAGCTCCTACAATGAGCAGTTCTTC. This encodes CSAITSGLARVSSYNEQFF.

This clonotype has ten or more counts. The CDR3 loop reads CASSYPGSGVETQYF. The CDR3 DNA sequence: TGTGCCAGCAGTTACCCAGGTAGCGGGGTAGAGACCCAGTACTTC. The chain is built from TRBV6-6 and TRBJ2-5, with 8 bases lining up with TRBD2. The ends lost 2 bases at V and 4 bases at J; junction bases unmatched: 6. This CDR3 is 15 amino acids long. Germline V gives CDR1 MNHNY, CDR2 SVGAGI (reference sequence).

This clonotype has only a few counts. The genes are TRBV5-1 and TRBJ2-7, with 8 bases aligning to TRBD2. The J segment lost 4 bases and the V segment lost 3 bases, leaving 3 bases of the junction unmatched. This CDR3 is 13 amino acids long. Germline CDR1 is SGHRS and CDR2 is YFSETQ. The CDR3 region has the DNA TGCGCCAGCAGCTCGGGACTAGTATACGAGCAGTACTTC. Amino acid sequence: CASSSGLVYEQYF.

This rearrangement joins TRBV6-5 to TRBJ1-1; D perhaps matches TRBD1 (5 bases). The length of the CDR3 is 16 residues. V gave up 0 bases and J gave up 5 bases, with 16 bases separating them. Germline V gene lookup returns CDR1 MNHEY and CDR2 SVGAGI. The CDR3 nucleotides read TGTGCCAGCAGTTACTCTGGGGCAGGTCGGAGAACTGAAGCTTTCTTT. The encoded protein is CASSYSGAGRRTEAFF.

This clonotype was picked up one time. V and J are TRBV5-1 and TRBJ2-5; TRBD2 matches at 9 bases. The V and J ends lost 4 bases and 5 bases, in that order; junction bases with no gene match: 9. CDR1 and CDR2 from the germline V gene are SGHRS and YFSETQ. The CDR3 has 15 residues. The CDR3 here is CASSLRAGGFETQYF. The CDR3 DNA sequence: TGCGCCAGCAGCCTCCGAGCGGGGGGTTTTGAGACCCAGTACTTC. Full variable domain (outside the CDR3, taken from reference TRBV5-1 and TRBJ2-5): KAGVTQTPRYLIKTRGQQVTLSCSPISGHRSVSWYQQTPGQGLQFLFEYFSETQRNKGNFPGRFSGRQFSNSRSEMNVSTLELGDSALYLCASSLRAGGFETQYFGPGTRLLVL.

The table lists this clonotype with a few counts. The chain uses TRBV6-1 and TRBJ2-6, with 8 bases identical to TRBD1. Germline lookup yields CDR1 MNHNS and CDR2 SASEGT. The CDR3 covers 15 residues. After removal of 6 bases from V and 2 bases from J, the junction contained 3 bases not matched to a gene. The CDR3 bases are TGTGCCAGCAGCCAGACAGGGGCTGGGGCCAACGTCCTGACTTTC. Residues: CASSQTGAGANVLTF.

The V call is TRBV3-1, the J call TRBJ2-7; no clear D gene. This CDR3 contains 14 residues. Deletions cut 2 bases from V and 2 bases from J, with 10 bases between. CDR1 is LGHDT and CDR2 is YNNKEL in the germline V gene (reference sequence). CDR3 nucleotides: TGTGCCAGCAGCCAAAAGCAAGGACCCTACGAGCAGTACTTC. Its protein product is CASSQKQGPYEQYF.

The CDR3 loop is CASSLPPQGYTF. The CDR3 region has the DNA TGTGCCAGCAGTTTACCACCCCAGGGCTACACCTTC. The J gene is TRBJ1-2, the V gene TRBV12-3 or TRBV12-4; D gene unclear. V lost 2 bases and J 8 bases, leaving 9 bases between the germline ends. The CDR3 length is 12 residues.

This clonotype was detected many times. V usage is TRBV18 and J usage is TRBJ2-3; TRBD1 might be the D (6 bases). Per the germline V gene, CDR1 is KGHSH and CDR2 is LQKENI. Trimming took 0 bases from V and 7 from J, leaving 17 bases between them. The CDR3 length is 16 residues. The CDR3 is CASSPPVDRSRNTQYF. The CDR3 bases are TGTGCCAGCTCACCACCGGTAGACAGGAGTAGGAATACGCAGTATTTT.

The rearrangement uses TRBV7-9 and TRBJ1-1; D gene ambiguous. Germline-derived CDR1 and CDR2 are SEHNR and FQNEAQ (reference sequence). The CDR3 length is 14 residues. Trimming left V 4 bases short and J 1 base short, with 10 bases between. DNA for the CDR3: TGTGCCAGCAGCTCGAAAGCGGGGAACACTGAAGCTTTCTTT. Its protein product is CASSSKAGNTEAFF.

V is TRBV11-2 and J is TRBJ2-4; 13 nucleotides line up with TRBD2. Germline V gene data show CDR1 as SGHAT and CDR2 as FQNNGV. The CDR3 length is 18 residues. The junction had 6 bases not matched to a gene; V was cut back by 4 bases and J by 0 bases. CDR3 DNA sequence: TGTGCCAGCAGCTCGCGGACTAGCGGGAGATTAGCCAAAAACATTCAGTACTTC. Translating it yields CASSSRTSGRLAKNIQYF.

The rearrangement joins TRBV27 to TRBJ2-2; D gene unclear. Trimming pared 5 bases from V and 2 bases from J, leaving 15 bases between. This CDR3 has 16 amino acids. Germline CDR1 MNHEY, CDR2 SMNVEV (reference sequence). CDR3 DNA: TGTGCCAGCAGTCCCCCCCGCCTAAAAAACACCGGGGAGCTGTTTTTT. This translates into CASSPPRLKNTGELFF.

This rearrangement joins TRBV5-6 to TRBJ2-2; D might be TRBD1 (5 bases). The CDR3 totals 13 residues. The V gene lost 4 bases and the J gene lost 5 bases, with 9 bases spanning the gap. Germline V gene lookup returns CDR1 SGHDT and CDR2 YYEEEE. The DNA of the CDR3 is TGTGCCAGCAGCACCCCAGGGACCGGGGAGCTGTTTTTT. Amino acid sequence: CASSTPGTGELFF.